This is a list of T cell receptor beta chains from one sample in a study of blood T cell repertoires in COVID-19. The table came from immunoSEQ multiplex PCR; TCRdb's copy has only in-frame clones and leaves some out. The sample has just over 300,000 clones; 70% to 90% are singletons. Sequencing used PBMCs or T cells enriched from blood (not recorded which). The receptors here all came from a man aged 25 to 45 who had recovered from COVID-19. CDR3s include the opening cysteine and the closing phenylalanine or tryptophan. Each record gives: CDR3 protein, clone size, J gene, V gene. Expanded clones are given a class, and other clones once, few, many or no size at all.

CDR3: CASSEWTGNTEAFF; size: .; J: TRBJ1-1; V: TRBV5-1
CDR3: CASRATGTNYGYTF; size: few; J: TRBJ1-2; V: TRBV2
CDR3: CASQPGQRTTNEKLFF; size: .; J: TRBJ1-4; V: TRBV25-1
CDR3: CASSGLETQYF; size: .; J: TRBJ2-5; V: TRBV2
CDR3: CAWSSAGGHTGELFF; size: once; J: TRBJ2-2; V: TRBV30
CDR3: CASSLGKLDGYTF; size: .; J: TRBJ1-2; V: TRBV11-2
CDR3: CAMGPGGSEQYF; size: .; J: TRBJ2-7; V: TRBV10-3
CDR3: CASSQDSPQLNTSPSGYTF; size: once; J: TRBJ1-2; V: TRBV4-3
CDR3: CAWGGTGGAETQYF; size: .; J: TRBJ2-5; V: TRBV30
CDR3: CASSPVSSYEQYF; size: .; J: TRBJ2-7; V: TRBV19
CDR3: CASSYSIRQGGSPLHF; size: .; J: TRBJ1-6; V: TRBV6-5
CDR3: CASSFTSYQETQYF; size: .; J: TRBJ2-5; V: TRBV7-2
CDR3: CASSLWSSGVANQPQHF; size: .; J: TRBJ1-5; V: TRBV27
CDR3: CASSQDGGAGNTIYF; size: .; J: TRBJ1-3; V: TRBV27
CDR3: CASSPLGTDYGYTF; size: .; J: TRBJ1-2; V: TRBV14
CDR3: CASNRDTNTEAFF; size: .; J: TRBJ1-1; V: TRBV5-8
CDR3: CASSLYGGRYF; size: .; J: TRBJ2-7; V: TRBV11-2
CDR3: CASSEGVGRSEQYF; size: .; J: TRBJ2-7; V: TRBV6-1
CDR3: CASSQLPNTGELFF; size: .; J: TRBJ2-2; V: TRBV3-1/TRBV3-2
CDR3: CASSLDLAMRAFF; size: .; J: TRBJ1-1; V: TRBV11-2
CDR3: CASSVQGTSYSPLHF; size: .; J: TRBJ1-6; V: TRBV7-2
CDR3: CASSQEWAALYGYTF; size: once; J: TRBJ1-2; V: TRBV4-1
CDR3: CASSEGGLHTDTQYF; size: .; J: TRBJ2-3; V: TRBV3-1/TRBV3-2
CDR3: CASNPGLDYYNEQFF; size: .; J: TRBJ2-1; V: TRBV5-4
CDR3: CASSPWLYQPQHF; size: .; J: TRBJ1-5; V: TRBV12-3/TRBV12-4
CDR3: CASSLAPGGNQPQHF; size: .; J: TRBJ1-5; V: TRBV7-6
CDR3: CAISSTQGIGGYTF; size: .; J: TRBJ1-2; V: TRBV10-3
CDR3: CASSALGLAVSDTQYF; size: .; J: TRBJ2-3; V: TRBV5-8
CDR3: CASSIPDQPQHF; size: .; J: TRBJ1-5; V: TRBV19
CDR3: CASSLPGQQNIQYF; size: .; J: TRBJ2-4; V: TRBV21-1
CDR3: CASRAGGGWTEAFF; size: .; J: TRBJ1-1; V: TRBV3-1/TRBV3-2
CDR3: CASSPGLAGALILTQYF; size: .; J: TRBJ2-5; V: TRBV3-1/TRBV3-2
CDR3: CASSQAGHLEKLFF; size: .; J: TRBJ1-4; V: TRBV4-1
CDR3: CASSQYSEYGYTF; size: .; J: TRBJ1-2; V: TRBV7-2
CDR3: CASSSGGGAIGEQYF; size: once; J: TRBJ2-7; V: TRBV2
CDR3: CASQRLVSSYEQYF; size: .; J: TRBJ2-7; V: TRBV2
CDR3: CASSLGPPSQPQHF; size: .; J: TRBJ1-5; V: TRBV2
CDR3: CASSPGTSYEQYF; size: once; J: TRBJ2-7; V: TRBV19
CDR3: CASSKPDSDTDTQYF; size: .; J: TRBJ2-3; V: TRBV5-1
CDR3: CAWSVLVFETQYF; size: .; J: TRBJ2-5; V: TRBV30
CDR3: CASSKTGVYGYTF; size: .; J: TRBJ1-2; V: TRBV6-2/TRBV6-3
CDR3: CASSLENRNSPLHF; size: .; J: TRBJ1-6; V: TRBV7-2
CDR3: CSVEAIGQGAYGYTF; size: .; J: TRBJ1-2; V: TRBV29-1
CDR3: CAKTPNRDKYNEQFF; size: .; J: TRBJ2-1; V: TRBV2